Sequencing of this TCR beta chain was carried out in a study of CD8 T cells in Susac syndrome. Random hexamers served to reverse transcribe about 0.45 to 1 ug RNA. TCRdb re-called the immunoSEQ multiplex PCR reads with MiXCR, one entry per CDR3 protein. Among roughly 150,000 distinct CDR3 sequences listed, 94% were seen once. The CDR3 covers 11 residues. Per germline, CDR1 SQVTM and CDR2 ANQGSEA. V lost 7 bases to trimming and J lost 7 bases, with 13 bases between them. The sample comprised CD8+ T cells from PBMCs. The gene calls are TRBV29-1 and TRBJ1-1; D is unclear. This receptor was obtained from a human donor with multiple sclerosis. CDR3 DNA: TGCAGCGGCAATGGCGGCAGTGAAGCTTTCTTT. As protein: CSGNGGSEAFF.